This TCR beta chain was documented in a study of T cells in Graves' hyperthyroidism and ophthalmopathy (dated by TCRdb to the late 2010s). With regard to the full study: Peripheral blood samples were taken at initial diagnosis, before any treatment was given. According to the paper, TCR Vbeta CDR3 sequencing was carried out on over 130 peripheral blood samples, which came from approximately 43 ophthalmopathy, 70 to 80 hyperthyroidism and roughly 17 progressor patients. The approximately 90 discovery patients were divided at random into training and test sets in a 7:3 ratio. The study also compared thyroid tissue and blood T-cell repertoires from about 6 Graves' hyperthyroidism patients. Prospective prediction of ophthalmopathy was tested in an independent validation cohort of 18 to 20 hyperthyroidism patients and 15 to 17 patients who later progressed to ophthalmopathy. To identify distinguishing TCR V-J signatures, a discovery cohort of roughly 100 patients was used, comprising 43 with Graves' ophthalmopathy and some 60 with stable Graves' hyperthyroidism. Following sampling, methimazole starting at 30 mg daily was given to hyperthyroidism patients, and high-dose intravenous methylprednisolone was given to ophthalmopathy patients.

Its CDR3 holds 14 amino acids, cysteine through phenylalanine. Only the CDR3 region is kept as DNA, spanning 42 bases read in frame from base 1. Trimming accounts for 4 bases at V and 2 bases at J, while the number of junction bases matched to no gene is 3. As encoded in the germline V gene (reference sequence), CDR1 is LGHDT while CDR2 is YNNKEL. Stable Graves' hyperthyroidism was defined as no progression to ophthalmopathy during 18 months of follow-up. Hyperthyroidism patients were newly diagnosed, had a disease duration of under 2 months, and were aged 18 to 65 years. Exclusion was applied to patients with uncontrolled infections, other autoimmune diseases, pregnancy or lactation. Diagnoses were based on clinical symptoms, serum thyroxine and TRAb, thyroid ultrasound and orbital computed tomography. PBMCs were isolated from 8 to 10 ml of fresh peripheral blood by Ficoll-Paque density gradient centrifugation. Total RNA was extracted using Trizol reagent, and RNA quality was assessed on an Agilent 2100 Bioanalyzer.

Amplification of TCR beta CDR3 regions was carried out from RNA transcripts. The first round of RT-PCR for the TCR CDR3 was performed with the HTBI primer set and the Qiagen OneStep RT-PCR kit. Libraries were constructed in a second round of multiplex PCR, after which size selection and purification were performed. The libraries were sequenced on an Illumina HiSeq2000 using paired-end 100 bp reads. On the study's bioinformatics: SOAPnuke was used to process the raw data, removing reads that contained adapters or uncalled bases, had a mean Phred below 15, or lacked an exact match to the constant primer or identifier. High-quality paired reads were merged with COPE v1.2.5, and unique nucleotide sequences were defined as clonotypes. Clonotypes were aligned to IMGT TRBV, TRBD and TRBJ reference segments using MiTCR v1.1. The analysis included only V-J combinations with a frequency above 0.0001, which together covered about 99% of the repertoires. A TCS score was defined as the ratio of F50 (clonal expansion) to E x V (chaos), with BLOSUM62-based TCRdist applied between CDR3 peptides within each V-J. Welch's t-statistics and random forest reduced fewer than 550 V-J features to some 14, which were used in a naive Bayes classifier (R e1071). The raw public reads went through TCRdb reprocessing: fastp at Q25, MiXCR clone calling, in-frame beta chains kept. Every distinct CDR3 protein forms one entry, paired with its most common genes and DNA. In this record, the V and J calls reflect TCRdb's handling and not the investigators' own analysis. The sample yields 300,000 to 400,000 distinct CDR3 sequences; 18% were counted once. Approximately 54% of the sample goes to the ten largest clones.

Results and caveats for the whole study, not just this receptor: Blood samples also contained most of the expanded thyroid clonotypes (frequency above 0.001), which suggests that blood repertoires may reflect thyroid immune responses. In cross-validation, a model built on a 13 V-J signature told ophthalmopathy apart from stable hyperthyroidism with approximately 91% sensitivity and around 81% specificity, and in testing the same model reached 80%/75%. No statistical method was used to set the sample size in advance, and investigators knew the group allocation. In validation, the model predicted progression to ophthalmopathy with around 71% sensitivity and 72.22% specificity, a median of around 6.6 months before onset.

This clonotype turned up a few times. No cognate antigen has been identified for it. No base quality information exists; no much larger clone differs at one position. Input material: blood. The TCR originated in a woman between 45 and 65 years old with Graves' hyperthyroidism. The chain uses TRBV3-1 and TRBJ2-3; 7 bases in the middle match TRBD1. The CDR3: CASSLGTVTDTQYF. The nucleotides read TGTGCCAGCAGCCTTGGGACAGTCACAGATACGCAGTATTTT.